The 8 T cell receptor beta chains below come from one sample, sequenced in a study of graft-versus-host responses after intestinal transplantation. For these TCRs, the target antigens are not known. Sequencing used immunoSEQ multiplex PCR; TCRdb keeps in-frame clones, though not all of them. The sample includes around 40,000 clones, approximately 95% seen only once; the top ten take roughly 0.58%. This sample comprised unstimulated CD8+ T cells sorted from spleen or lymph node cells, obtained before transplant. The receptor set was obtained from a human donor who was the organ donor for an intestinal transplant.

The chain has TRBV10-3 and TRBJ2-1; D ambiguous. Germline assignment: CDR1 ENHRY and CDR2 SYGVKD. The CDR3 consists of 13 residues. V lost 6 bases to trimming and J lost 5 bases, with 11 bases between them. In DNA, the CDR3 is TGTGCCATCAGAAGGGAAAATGACAATGAGCAGTTCTTC. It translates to CAIRRENDNEQFF.

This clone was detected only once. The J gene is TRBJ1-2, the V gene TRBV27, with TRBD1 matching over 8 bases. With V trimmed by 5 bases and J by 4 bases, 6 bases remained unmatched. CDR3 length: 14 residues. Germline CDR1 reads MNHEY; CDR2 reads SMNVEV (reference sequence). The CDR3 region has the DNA TGTGCCAGCAGTCCCCTCGGGACAGGCTATGGCTACACCTTC. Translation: CASSPLGTGYGYTF.

The CDR3 DNA follows: TGCGCCAGCAGCCGGTTACTAGCGCTCTACAATGAGCAGTTCTTC. It yields the protein CASSRLLALYNEQFF. The chain joins TRBV4-1 to TRBJ2-1, with 7 bases aligning to TRBD2. Trimming at V came to 4 bases and at J to 3 bases, leaving 6 bases not matched to a gene. Germline V gene sequence: CDR1 MGHRA, CDR2 YSYEKL. The CDR3 has 15 amino acids.

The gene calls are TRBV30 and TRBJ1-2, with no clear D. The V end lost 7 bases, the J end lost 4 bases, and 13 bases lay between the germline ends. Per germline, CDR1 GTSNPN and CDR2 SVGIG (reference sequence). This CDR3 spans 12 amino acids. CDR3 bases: TGTGCCTCTGCAGGTGTCGGCTATGGCTACACCTTC. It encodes CASAGVGYGYTF. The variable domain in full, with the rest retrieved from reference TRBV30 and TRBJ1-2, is SQTIHQWPATLVQPVGSPLSLECTVEGTSNPNLYWYRQAAGRGLQLLFYSVGIGQISSEVPQNLSASRPQDRQFILSSKKLLLSDSGFYLCASAGVGYGYTFGSGTRLTVV.

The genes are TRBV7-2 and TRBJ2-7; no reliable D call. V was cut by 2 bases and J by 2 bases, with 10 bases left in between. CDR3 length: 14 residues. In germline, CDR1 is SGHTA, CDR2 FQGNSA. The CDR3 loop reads CASSLYSATYEQYF. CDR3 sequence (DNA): TGTGCCAGCAGCTTATACAGCGCAACCTACGAGCAGTACTTC.

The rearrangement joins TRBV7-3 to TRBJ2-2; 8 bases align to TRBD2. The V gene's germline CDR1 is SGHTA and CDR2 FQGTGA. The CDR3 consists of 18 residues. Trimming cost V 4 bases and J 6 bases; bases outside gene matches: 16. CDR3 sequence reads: CASSSGFSGEHRPGELFF. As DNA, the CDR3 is TGTGCCAGCAGCTCCGGTTTTAGCGGGGAGCACCGCCCCGGGGAGCTGTTTTTT.

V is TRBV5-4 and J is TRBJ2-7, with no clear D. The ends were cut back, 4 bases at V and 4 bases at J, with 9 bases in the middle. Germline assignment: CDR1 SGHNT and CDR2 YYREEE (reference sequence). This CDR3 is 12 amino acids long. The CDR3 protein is CASSVGAYEQYF. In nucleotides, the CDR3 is TGTGCCAGCAGCGTGGGCGCATACGAGCAGTACTTC.

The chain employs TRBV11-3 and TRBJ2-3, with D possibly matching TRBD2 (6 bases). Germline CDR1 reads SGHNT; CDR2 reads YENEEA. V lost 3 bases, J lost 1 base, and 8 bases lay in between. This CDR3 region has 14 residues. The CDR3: CASSFGGGTDTQYF. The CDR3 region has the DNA TGTGCCAGCAGCTTTGGCGGGGGCACAGATACGCAGTATTTT.